A single sample is the source of the 3 T cell receptor beta chains below, sequenced in a study of T cell clonality in common variable immunodeficiency. The assay was immunoSEQ multiplex PCR, and TCRdb's table has in-frame clones only and misses some. This sample has tens of thousands of clones, each found more than once. The sample taken for sequencing was peripheral blood mononuclear cells. Receptor source: a person between 18 and 75 years old in good health.

This clone was seen repeatedly, ten times or more. The CDR3 goes on 3 residues after the read ends, and that part is filled in from the germline J gene. The V call is TRBV29-1, the J call TRBJ2-2, with a tentative D call TRBD2 (6 bases). The V gene's germline CDR1 is SQVTM and CDR2 ANQGSEA. This CDR3 is 15 amino acids long. CDR3 DNA (partial): TGCAGCGTTGGCGGGGCCCCTGCAACTAATGAAAAG. Translating it yields CSVGGAPATNEK. The whole CDR3 protein reads CSVGGAPATNEKLFF.

Note on this clone: Just one base apart from a much larger clone, this may be a read error. The CDR3 end lies 3 residues beyond the end of the read and is filled in from the germline J gene. Different DNA sequences within this sample yield the same CDR3. V gene TRBV30 combines with J gene TRBJ1-3, with 8 positions matching TRBD1. Germline values: CDR1 GTSNPN, CDR2 SVGIG (reference sequence). This CDR3 region has 15 residues. The CDR3 is CAVRGQGAGGNTIYF. Partial CDR3 DNA: TGTGCCGTAAGAGGCCAGGGGGCTGGTGGAAACACG.

This clone was seen ten or more times. The CDR3 extends 3 residues past the end of the read, so its final part is completed from the germline J gene. The chain employs TRBV30 and TRBJ2-6, with D unresolved. V was trimmed by 8 bases and J by 1 base, leaving 6 bases between them. The CDR3 has 12 amino acids. Germline CDR1 and CDR2: GTSNPN and SVGIG (reference sequence). The CDR3 bases that were read are TGTGCCCACAGATCTGGGGCCAACGTC. It codes for CAHRSGANV. The CDR3 in full is CAHRSGANVLTF.